The clone carrying this T cell receptor (beta chain) was counted a few times. Its antigen is currently unknown. The entry originates in a study of cytomegalovirus exposure and HLA in healthy donors. Study-wide results and limits: Later analysis revealed greater clonal expansion in HLA-associated TCR beta chains than in equally common others. Trimming of TCR beta V- and J-genes showed a link, identified in a later analysis, to a missense DCLRE1C variant.

A multiplex PCR was run with 60 Vbeta primers and 13 Jbeta primers. Sequenced by immunoSEQ multiplex PCR; TCRdb stores in-frame clones only, minus some. The sample includes approximately 120,000 clones, 55% to 75% of them seen just once. Trimming removed 1 base from V and 4 bases from J; junction bases left unmatched: 5. This CDR3 has 15 amino acids. Germline CDR1 is LGHNA and CDR2 is YSLEER. Source material: PBMCs. The TCR originated in a man aged 25-40 years in good health and CMV-seronegative. This chain links TRBV4-3 with TRBJ2-5; 8 nucleotides line up with TRBD2. The CDR3 protein is CASSQVWLAGETQYF. The CDR3 region has the DNA TGCGCCAGCAGCCAAGTATGGCTAGCGGGAGAGACCCAGTACTTC.